This T cell receptor (beta chain) was recorded in a study of identical twins. Germline CDR1 reads MGHRA; CDR2 reads YSYEKL. This CDR3 region has 16 residues. V trimming: 1 base; J trimming: 1 base; junction bases outside the gene matches: 3. TCRdb recomputed calls from the 5' RACE reads with MiXCR, one row per CDR3 protein. The sample contains under 1 million distinct CDR3 sequences, roughly an eighth of which appear only once. The sample also formed part of further work on yellow fever vaccine responses in identical twins.

Sequenced: PBMCs. The rearrangement joins TRBV4-1 to TRBJ1-1, with TRBD1 matching 10 bases. The receptor was isolated from a woman between 18 and 29 years old in good health. In nucleotides, the CDR3 is TGCGCCAGCAGCCAAGGGGACAGGGGTACGAACACTGAAGCTTTCTTT. Protein product: CASSQGDRGTNTEAFF.